Here is one T cell receptor (beta chain) with its context. Antigen unknown. The junction shows a germline mismatch at one end, possibly a read error. CDR3 length: 13 residues. Germline V gene lookup returns CDR1 SGHVS and CDR2 FNYEAQ. This specimen belongs to a study of vaccination and CD4 T cells after COVID-19. Overall study: Post-vaccination samples were procured at a median of 72 days following dose two (range 14 to 241).

Points from the study as a whole: Among those convalescent, a median 86.3% of reactive clones emerged solely post-vaccination.

Once obtained from cultured CD4+ T cells, the DNA was sequenced using the Oncomine TCR Beta short-read assay. TCRdb re-called the PCR reads with MiXCR, one entry per CDR3 protein. The data hold 5,500 to 7,000 distinct CDR3 sequences, with around half observed a single time. Regarding treatment: approximately 9-day PBMC culture with coronavirus spike peptide pools or control peptides (ViraFEST assay). It was before the COVID-19 pandemic (2011-2018) that the unexposed donor's CD4+ T cells were collected. Peptide-pool expansion of antigen-specific T cells preceded TCR sequencing in ViraFEST. The TCR originated in a human donor in good health. The rearrangement joins TRBV7-6 to TRBJ1-2, with D tentatively TRBD1 (5 bases). The material sequenced was CD4+ T cells from blood, cultured in vitro. The CDR3 loop is CASSLASGYDYTF. The CDR3 coding sequence is TGTGCCAGCAGCTTAGCGTCAGGGTATGACTACACCTTC.